The present entry profiles one TCR beta chain with its context. The antigen it recognizes is unknown. The sample holds no much larger clone one base away, and base qualities are not on file. Using the deep immunoSEQ assay, TCR CDR3 regions were amplified from genomic DNA by multiplex PCR. Extracted genomic DNA from each cell subset was spread evenly across all wells of several immunoSEQ 96-well plates, with each plate serving as a replicate. Each replicate PCR for sorted subsets received 200 ng genomic DNA, equal to tens of thousands of T cell genomes. The purified libraries were quantified using a Qubit 3.0 fluorometer, sized with a Bioanalyzer 2100, and then quantified again using the KAPA Library Quantification kit. Every immunoSEQ 96-well plate was sequenced on a separate single-read 150-cycle Illumina NextSeq 550 flow cell. Turning to the authors' computational methods: Because only junctional sequences without quality scores were contained in the immunoSEQ output, filtering matching that applied to full-length reads could not be performed. To assign V/J genes and CDR3, sequences were annotated using PyIR, a Python wrapper for IgBLAST v1.9, with IMGT germline references. Reads were removed for weak V/J assignments (E-value above 1e-6), missing CDR3, stop codons, out-of-frame junctions, or ambiguous translated residues. V3J clonotypes were defined as sequences sharing the same inferred V gene, J gene, and CDR3 amino acid sequence. To compute the percentage overlap between repertoires, the number of shared unique clonotypes was divided by the size of the smaller repertoire. Repertoire richness was assessed with RTK rarefaction, the Chao1 estimator, and Recon v2.1 estimates of unobserved clonotypes. Generation probabilities for all TCRbeta clonotypes obtained by the gDNA method from a handful of donors were computed using OLGA. TCRdb re-hosts the immuneACCESS table, in-frame sequences only. Its copies lack some clones; in the studies checked, an unresolved V gene accounts for under half of them, and the cause for the rest is not known. From that table come the V and J calls and clone size; the DNA was used to work out D and trimming. This sample comprises millions of clones, more than 80% of them detected only once. The leading ten clones occupy under 0.45% of the sample.

The donors were healthy, HIV-negative adults with no recently reported acute infections or vaccinations. Only Caucasian adults living in Nashville, Tennessee, USA were represented among the donors. CD4+ T cells were enriched by magnetic negative selection; naive cells were then positively selected on CD45RA, and the negative fraction formed the memory subset. After blood collection by leukapheresis, PBMCs were isolated using Ficoll-Histopaque density gradient centrifugation and then cryopreserved in the vapor phase of liquid nitrogen. Purity and quantity of every magnetically sorted T cell population were checked by analytical flow cytometry. Genomic DNA was isolated from every sorted fraction and measured by UV absorbance on a Nanodrop 2000c. CDR1 ENHRY and CDR2 SYGVKD were looked up in the germline V gene. From the cysteine up to the phenylalanine, the CDR3 has a length of 13 residues. Just CDR3 DNA is preserved here, 39 bases in frame from base 1. Ends trimmed: V by 11 bases, J by 3 bases; bases unmatched to a gene: 7.

These data belong to a study of shared clonotypes between healthy human individuals (dated by TCRdb to 2020 to 2022). A note on the overall study: Two women and a few men aged 18 to 49 years were included in the cohort. To increase sequencing depth and limit assay-specific biases, TCR repertoire library preparation and sequencing were carried out by different laboratories using diverse techniques. To estimate repertoire size and how much clonotype sharing occurs between individuals, the study deeply sequenced the blood TCR repertoires of roughly 5 healthy adults. For each donor, CD4 naive and CD4 memory were each given three plates, CD8 naive was given two plates, and CD8 memory was given one plate. Leukapheresis yielded between about 0.9 and 9 billion PBMCs per donor. The investigation overall reported the following: About 5% of naive CD4, 3.5% of naive CD8, approximately 2% of memory CD4, and about 0.4% of memory CD8 clonotypes were shared across a few donors. The genetic and exposure-history diversity represented was limited by the small number of donors. Based on pairwise subsampling, the degree of clonotype sharing among donors was expected to be affected by sequencing depth. Sampling was restricted to blood, and TCR repertoires in tissues likely differ from the TCR repertoires found in blood. Clonotypes shared by all four sorted-subset donors showed higher generation probabilities than non-shared clonotypes. Naive subsets generally had larger estimated clonotype richness than memory subsets did. Even with the large sequencing depth, rarefaction of the sorted-subset datasets indicated that sequencing was incomplete.

The receptor comes from a man between 18 and 35 years old in good health. Some clones in this sample may be carry-over from other donors' samples. This chain joins TRBV10-3 to TRBJ1-1; TRBD1 fits 9 bases in the junction. The sequenced sample was naive CD4+ T cells from PBMCs. What this sample's cell subset or site label stands for: CD45RA+ positively selected. The DNA sequence follows: TGTGCCTCACAGGACAGGGGCGACACTGAAGCTTTCTTT. This is translated as CASQDRGDTEAFF.